Sequencing of this T cell receptor beta chain was carried out in a study of blood T cell repertoires in COVID-19. Study-wide background: There were acute and convalescent COVID-19 samples, and they came from the United States, Italy and Spain.

The protocol was immunoSEQ multiplex PCR, while the TCRdb copy is restricted to in-frame clones and leaves out a portion. Here the sample spans around 220,000 clones, about four fifths being singletons. Germline V CDR1 and CDR2: LNHDA, SQIVND (reference sequence). This CDR3 comprises 15 residues. The junction had 6 bases not matched to a gene; V was cut back by 3 bases and J by 5 bases. This receptor was taken from a middle-aged woman who had recovered from COVID-19. The genes are TRBV19 and TRBJ2-3; TRBD2 matches at 9 bases. Sequenced: PBMCs or T cells enriched from blood (not recorded which). In DNA, the CDR3 is TGTGCCAGTAGTATCATGACTAGCGGAAGAGATACGCAGTATTTT. Residues: CASSIMTSGRDTQYF.